This T cell receptor beta chain was profiled in a study of cytomegalovirus exposure and HLA in healthy donors. TCRdb's copy holds only in-frame clones and misses some; the assay was immunoSEQ multiplex PCR. This sample yields about 150,000 clones, of which 85% to 90% are seen a single time; around 3.4% belongs to the top ten. General study points: It was confirmed in vitro that a few of the CMV-associated chains were specific for CMV antigens. A classifier reportedly called cytomegalovirus status with high sensitivity and specificity. Later, an analysis found that TCR clusters from the first cohort tended to co-occur in the 130 or so validation repertoires.

As for this clone: The antigen is not known.

Per the germline V gene, CDR1 is SGHKS and CDR2 is YYEKEE (reference sequence). After removal of 4 bases from V and 5 bases from J, the junction contained 4 bases not matched to a gene. This CDR3 has 14 amino acids. While the first cohort had 500 to 700 subjects, the donors belonged to the separate validation cohort of roughly 130 subjects. The rearrangement joins TRBV5-5 to TRBJ1-4; 8 bases are a match to TRBD1. This TCR was recovered from a woman in her late teens or twenties in good health and CMV-seropositive. Sequenced sample: PBMCs. CDR3 sequence: CASSRGQANEKLFF. The CDR3 DNA reads as TGTGCCAGCAGCCGGGGACAGGCCAATGAAAAACTGTTTTTT.